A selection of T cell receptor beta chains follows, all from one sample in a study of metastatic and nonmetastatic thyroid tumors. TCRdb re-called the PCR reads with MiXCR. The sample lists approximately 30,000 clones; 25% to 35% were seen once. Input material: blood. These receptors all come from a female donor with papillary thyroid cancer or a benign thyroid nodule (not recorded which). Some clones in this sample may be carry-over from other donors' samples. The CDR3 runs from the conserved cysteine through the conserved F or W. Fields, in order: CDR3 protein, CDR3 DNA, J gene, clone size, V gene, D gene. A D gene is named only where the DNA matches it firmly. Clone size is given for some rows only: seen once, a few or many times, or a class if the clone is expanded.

CASSLWDTYTGELFF TGTGCCAGCAGCCTGTGGGACACTTACACCGGGGAGCTGTTTTTT TRBJ2-2 . TRBV3-1 .
CAIVGLNTESFF TGTGCCATTGTGGGACTGAACACTGAATCTTTCTTT TRBJ1-1 . TRBV9 .
CASSETFGSYEQYF TGCGCCAGCAGTGAGACTTTTGGGTCCTACGAGCAGTACTTC TRBJ2-7 many TRBV10-1 .
CASPRYRVRPEPFF TGTGCCAGCCCCCGGTACAGGGTGAGGCCTGAGCCTTTCTTT TRBJ1-1 . TRBV6-4 .
CASSPRSSGDNVLTF TGTGCAAGCAGTCCCAGGAGCTCTGGGGACAACGTCCTGACTTTC TRBJ2-6 few TRBV12-3/TRBV12-4 .
CASSIREPNQPQHF TGTGCCAGTAGTATCAGGGAACCCAATCAGCCCCAGCATTTT TRBJ1-5 many TRBV19 .
CASSLARIGSGELFF TGTGCCAGCAGCTTAGCACGGATAGGGTCCGGGGAGCTGTTTTTT TRBJ2-2 . TRBV7-2 .
CASSLAWTVYEQYF TGTGCCAGCAGCTTGGCATGGACAGTCTACGAGCAGTACTTC TRBJ2-7 . TRBV5-4 .
CASRIGLAGGRGEQFF TGTGCCAGCAGGATCGGACTAGCGGGAGGTCGAGGTGAGCAGTTCTTC TRBJ2-1 many TRBV2 TRBD2
CASSARLQGEDGELFF TGTGCCAGCAGCGCCCGTCTCCAGGGGGAGGACGGGGAGCTGTTTTTT TRBJ2-2 many TRBV7-9 .
CASSPVKESQYF TGTGCCAGCAGTCCCGTGAAGGAGTCCCAGTACTTC TRBJ2-5 few TRBV2 .
CSAWTGPYVYTF TGCAGTGCTTGGACAGGTCCCTATGTCTACACCTTC TRBJ1-2 . TRBV20-1 TRBD1
CASSRFGTGSNTGELFF TGTGCCAGCAGCCGATTTGGGACAGGTTCGAACACCGGGGAGCTGTTTTTT TRBJ2-2 many TRBV6-4 TRBD1
CSARVLAGGETQPQHF TGCAGTGCTAGAGTCCTAGCAGGGGGCGAGACTCAGCCCCAGCATTTT TRBJ1-5 . TRBV20-1 TRBD1
CASSQAGTTYNEQFF TGCGCCAGCAGCCAAGCCGGGACAACCTACAATGAGCAGTTCTTC TRBJ2-1 many TRBV4-3 .
CAWSFDGNFGAFF TGTGCCTGGAGTTTTGACGGTAATTTTGGAGCTTTCTTT TRBJ1-1 . TRBV30 .